A selection of T cell receptor beta chains follows, all from one sample in a study of prognosis after radiotherapy for stage I lung cancer. TCRdb redid the calling of the multiplex PCR reads with MiXCR, one entry per CDR3 protein. The sample carries around 63,000 distinct CDR3 sequences, around 27% recorded once. The specimen was PBMCs, collected before or after stereotactic body radiation therapy (not recorded which). Source of these receptors: a donor over 45 with non-small cell lung cancer. CDR3s leave out the opening cysteine and the closing phenylalanine or tryptophan. Each record gives: CDR3 protein, D gene, J gene, V gene. A D gene is named only where the DNA matches it firmly.

CDR3: ASSLVEDRRSGQH; D: TRBD1; J: TRBJ1-5; V: TRBV11-3
CDR3: ASSFGGLSTDTQY; D: -; J: TRBJ2-3; V: TRBV28
CDR3: ASSYMEGGANVLT; D: -; J: TRBJ2-6; V: TRBV6-5
CDR3: ASTDRTASSYNSPLH; D: -; J: TRBJ1-6; V: TRBV2
CDR3: ASSLLSGAYEKLF; D: -; J: TRBJ1-4; V: TRBV5-5
CDR3: ASGGQGKFQPQH; D: TRBD1; J: TRBJ1-5; V: TRBV19
CDR3: ASRQTSGGNEQF; D: TRBD2; J: TRBJ2-1; V: TRBV6-1
CDR3: ASSLVKNSGNEQF; D: -; J: TRBJ2-1; V: TRBV7-2
CDR3: SAGTLGNTEAF; D: -; J: TRBJ1-1; V: TRBV20-1
CDR3: ASSSPGNTGELF; D: -; J: TRBJ2-2; V: TRBV7-3
CDR3: ASSQEQGRNEKLF; D: -; J: TRBJ1-4; V: TRBV3-1
CDR3: AWSQGQGSEKLF; D: TRBD1; J: TRBJ1-4; V: TRBV30
CDR3: ASSLGRPGRGQNTGELF; D: -; J: TRBJ2-2; V: TRBV5-1
CDR3: ASSLIGVTETQY; D: -; J: TRBJ2-5; V: TRBV11-2
CDR3: ASSWPQGRQTTRYYEQY; D: -; J: TRBJ2-7; V: TRBV7-2
CDR3: ASSSGLENSPLH; D: -; J: TRBJ1-6; V: TRBV3-1
CDR3: SATQGLVLGETQY; D: -; J: TRBJ2-5; V: TRBV20-1
CDR3: ASRPGLAGGFRIYEQY; D: TRBD2; J: TRBJ2-7; V: TRBV6-2/TRBV6-3
CDR3: ASSQRHLYEQY; D: -; J: TRBJ2-7; V: TRBV3-1
CDR3: ASSIAGGDYNEQF; D: TRBD2; J: TRBJ2-1; V: TRBV5-1
CDR3: ASTRGREPQH; D: -; J: TRBJ1-5; V: TRBV19
CDR3: SVESIGLGQPQH; D: -; J: TRBJ1-5; V: TRBV29-1
CDR3: ASSLRKRANTGELF; D: -; J: TRBJ2-2; V: TRBV19
CDR3: ASSSTRSSYNEQF; D: -; J: TRBJ2-1; V: TRBV5-4
CDR3: ASSSTSGGTNTQY; D: TRBD2; J: TRBJ2-3; V: TRBV2
CDR3: ASSTLFRDTGELF; D: -; J: TRBJ2-2; V: TRBV6-1
CDR3: ASFDLPGLGGQSAQH; D: -; J: TRBJ1-5; V: TRBV18
CDR3: AWSPMRGYQPQH; D: -; J: TRBJ1-5; V: TRBV30
CDR3: ASSERGTGQTGELF; D: TRBD1; J: TRBJ2-2; V: TRBV6-1
CDR3: SAGAVTDLLNNEQF; D: -; J: TRBJ2-1; V: TRBV20-1
CDR3: ASSLAGGINEQF; D: TRBD1; J: TRBJ2-1; V: TRBV13
CDR3: ASTPGGADNSPLH; D: TRBD1; J: TRBJ1-6; V: TRBV19
CDR3: ASRGQGFTGELF; D: TRBD1; J: TRBJ2-2; V: TRBV6-1
CDR3: ASSPTPPGLAEYEQY; D: TRBD2; J: TRBJ2-7; V: TRBV6-1
CDR3: ASGGGKSNEQY; D: TRBD2; J: TRBJ2-7; V: TRBV5-1
CDR3: ASSSRTGQNTEAF; D: TRBD1; J: TRBJ1-1; V: TRBV5-5
CDR3: ASSDFLSGKEETQY; D: -; J: TRBJ2-5; V: TRBV6-1
CDR3: ASSLSGATNYGYT; D: -; J: TRBJ1-2; V: TRBV5-4
CDR3: ASSRPQGSGANVLT; D: -; J: TRBJ2-6; V: TRBV19
CDR3: ASSLALAAGELF; D: -; J: TRBJ2-2; V: TRBV7-9